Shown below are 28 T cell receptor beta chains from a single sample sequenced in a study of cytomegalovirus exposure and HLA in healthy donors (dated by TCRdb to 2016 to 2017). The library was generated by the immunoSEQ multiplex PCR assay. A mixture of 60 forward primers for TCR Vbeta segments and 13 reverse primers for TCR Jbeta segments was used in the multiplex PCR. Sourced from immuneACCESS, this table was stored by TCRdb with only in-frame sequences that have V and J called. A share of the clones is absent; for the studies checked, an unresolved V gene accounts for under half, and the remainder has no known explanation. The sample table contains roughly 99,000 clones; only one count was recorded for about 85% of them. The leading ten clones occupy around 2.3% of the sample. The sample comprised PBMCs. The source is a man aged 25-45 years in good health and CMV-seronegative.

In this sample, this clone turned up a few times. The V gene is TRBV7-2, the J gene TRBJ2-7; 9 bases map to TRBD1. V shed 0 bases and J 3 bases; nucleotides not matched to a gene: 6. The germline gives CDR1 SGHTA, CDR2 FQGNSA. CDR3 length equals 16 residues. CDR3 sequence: CASSLAGQGLVYEQYF. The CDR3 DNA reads TGTGCCAGCAGCTTAGCGGGACAGGGCCTGGTCTACGAGCAGTACTTC.

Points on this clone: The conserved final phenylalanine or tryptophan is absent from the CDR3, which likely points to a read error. The DNA of the CDR3 is TGTGCCTGGGCATTCAGGGGGAACACTGAAGCTTTCGTT. It specifies CAWAFRGNTEAFV. The gene calls are TRBV30 and TRBJ1-1; D is perhaps TRBD1 (6 bases). CDR3 length equals 13 residues. V dropped 5 bases and J dropped 1 base, with 11 bases sitting between them. In germline, CDR1 is GTSNPN, CDR2 SVGIG (reference sequence).

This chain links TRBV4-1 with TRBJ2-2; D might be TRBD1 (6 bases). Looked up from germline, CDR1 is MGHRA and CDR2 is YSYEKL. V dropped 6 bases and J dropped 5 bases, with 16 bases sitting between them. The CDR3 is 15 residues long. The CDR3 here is CASRLGAGETGELFF. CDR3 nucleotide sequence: TGCGCCAGCAGGCTAGGGGCAGGGGAAACCGGGGAGCTGTTTTTT.

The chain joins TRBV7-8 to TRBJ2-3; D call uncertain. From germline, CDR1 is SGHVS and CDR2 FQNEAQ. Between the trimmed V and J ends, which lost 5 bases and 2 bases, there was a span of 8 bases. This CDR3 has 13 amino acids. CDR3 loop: CASSPPSTDTQYF. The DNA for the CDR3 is TGTGCCAGCAGCCCCCCGTCCACAGATACGCAGTATTTT. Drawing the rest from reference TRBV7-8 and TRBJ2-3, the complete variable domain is GAGVSQSPRYKVAKRGQDVALRCDPISGHVSLFWYQQALGQGPEFLTYFQNEAQLDKSGLPSDRFFAERPEGSVSTLKIQRTQQEDSAVYLCASSPPSTDTQYFGPGTRLTVL.

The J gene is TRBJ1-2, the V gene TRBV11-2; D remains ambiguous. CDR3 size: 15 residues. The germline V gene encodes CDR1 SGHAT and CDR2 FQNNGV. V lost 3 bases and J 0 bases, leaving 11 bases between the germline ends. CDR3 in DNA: TGTGCCAGCAGCTTGGTCCGGACTACTAACTATGGCTACACCTTC. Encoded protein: CASSLVRTTNYGYTF.

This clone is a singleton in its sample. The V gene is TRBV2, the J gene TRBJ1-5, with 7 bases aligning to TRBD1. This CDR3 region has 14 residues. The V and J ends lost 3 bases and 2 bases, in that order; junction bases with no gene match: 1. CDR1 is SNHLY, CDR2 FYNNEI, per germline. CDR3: CASSDQGGNQPQHF. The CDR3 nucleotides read TGTGCCAGCAGTGATCAGGGGGGCAATCAGCCCCAGCATTTT.

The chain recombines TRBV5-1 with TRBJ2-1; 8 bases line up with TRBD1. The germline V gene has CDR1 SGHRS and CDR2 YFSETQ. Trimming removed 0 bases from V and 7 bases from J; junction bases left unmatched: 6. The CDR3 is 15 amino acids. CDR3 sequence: CASSLVPGGGNEQFF. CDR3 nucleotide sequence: TGCGCCAGCAGCTTGGTGCCAGGGGGCGGGAATGAGCAGTTCTTC.

The CDR3 coding sequence is TGTGCCAGTTCCGTGACAGCCCTTTCGGGCCAGCCCCAGCATTTT. The encoded protein is CASSVTALSGQPQHF. V usage is TRBV19 and J usage is TRBJ1-5, with D perhaps TRBD1 (5 bases). CDR1 is LNHDA, CDR2 SQIVND, per germline (reference sequence). This CDR3 has 15 residues. V was trimmed by 8 bases and J by 7 bases, leaving 21 bases between them. The whole variable domain, filled in from reference TRBV19 and TRBJ1-5, reads DGGITQSPKYLFRKEGQNVTLSCEQNLNHDAMYWYRQDPGQGLRLIYYSQIVNDFQKGDIAEGYSVSREKKESFPLTVTSAQKNPTAFYLCASSVTALSGQPQHFGDGTRLSIL.

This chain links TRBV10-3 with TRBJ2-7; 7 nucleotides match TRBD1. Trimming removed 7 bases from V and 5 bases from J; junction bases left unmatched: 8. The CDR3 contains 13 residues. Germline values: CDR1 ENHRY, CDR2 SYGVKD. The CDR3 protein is CAIMTGIGHEQYF. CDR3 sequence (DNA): TGTGCCATCATGACAGGGATAGGGCACGAGCAGTACTTC.

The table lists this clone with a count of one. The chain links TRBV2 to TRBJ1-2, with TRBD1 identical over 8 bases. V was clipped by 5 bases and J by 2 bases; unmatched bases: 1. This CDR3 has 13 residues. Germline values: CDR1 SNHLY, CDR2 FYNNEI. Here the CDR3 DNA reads TGTGCCAGCAGTAGGACAGGGAACTATGGCTACACCTTC. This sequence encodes CASSRTGNYGYTF.

Here the CDR3 DNA reads TGTGCCAGCAGCTTAAACGTAAGACTCTATGGCTACACCTTC. It yields the protein CASSLNVRLYGYTF. The rearrangement joins TRBV7-9 to TRBJ1-2, with D uncertain. CDR3 length: 14 amino acids. The V gene lost 2 bases and the J gene lost 4 bases, with 11 bases spanning the gap. Per germline, CDR1 SEHNR and CDR2 FQNEAQ (reference sequence).

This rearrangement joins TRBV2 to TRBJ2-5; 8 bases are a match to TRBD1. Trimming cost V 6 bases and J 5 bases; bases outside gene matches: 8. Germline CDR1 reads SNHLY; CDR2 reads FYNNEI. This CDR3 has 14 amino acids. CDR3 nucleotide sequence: TGTGCCAGCAGCAAAGACAGGGGTAGGGAGACCCAGTACTTC. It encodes CASSKDRGRETQYF. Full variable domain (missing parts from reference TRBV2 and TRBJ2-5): EPEVTQTPSHQVTQMGQEVILRCVPISNHLYFYWYRQILGQKVEFLVSFYNNEISEKSEIFDDQFSVERPDGSNFTLKIRSTKLEDSAMYFCASSKDRGRETQYFGPGTRLLVL.

CDR3 protein: CASSTGASYYQPQHF. CDR3 bases: TGTGCCAGCAGTACTGGGGCCAGCTACTATCAGCCCCAGCATTTT. V usage is TRBV6-6 and J usage is TRBJ1-5; D may be TRBD1 (5 bases). The CDR3 extends over 15 amino acids. V was trimmed by 5 bases and J by 5 bases, leaving 16 bases between them. Germline CDR1 and CDR2: MNHNY and SVGAGI (reference sequence).

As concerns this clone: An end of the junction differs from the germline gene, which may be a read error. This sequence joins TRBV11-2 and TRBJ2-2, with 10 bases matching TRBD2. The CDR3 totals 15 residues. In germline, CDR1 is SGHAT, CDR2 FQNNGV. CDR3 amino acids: CASRPGLAKTGELFF. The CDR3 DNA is TGTGCCAGTAGACCGGGACTAGCGAAGACCGGGGAGCTGTTTTTT. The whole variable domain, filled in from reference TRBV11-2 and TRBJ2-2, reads EAGVAQSPRYKIIEKRQSVAFWCNPISGHATLYWYQQILGQGPKLLIQFQNNGVVDDSQLPKDRFSAERLKGVDSTLKIQPAKLEDSAVYLCASRPGLAKTGELFFGEGSRLTVL.

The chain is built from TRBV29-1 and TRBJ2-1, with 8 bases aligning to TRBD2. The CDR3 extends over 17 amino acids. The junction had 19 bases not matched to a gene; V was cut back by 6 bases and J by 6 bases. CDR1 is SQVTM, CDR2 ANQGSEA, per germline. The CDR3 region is CSVDLLGGLSGSNEQFF. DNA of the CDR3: TGCAGCGTCGACCTCCTTGGGGGTCTGAGCGGGAGCAATGAGCAGTTCTTC.

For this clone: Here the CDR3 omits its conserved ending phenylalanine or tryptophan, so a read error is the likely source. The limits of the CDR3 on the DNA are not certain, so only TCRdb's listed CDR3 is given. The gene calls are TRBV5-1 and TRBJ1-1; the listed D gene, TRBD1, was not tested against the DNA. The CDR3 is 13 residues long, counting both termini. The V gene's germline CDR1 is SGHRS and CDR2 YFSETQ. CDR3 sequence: CASRRGQGRSLSN.

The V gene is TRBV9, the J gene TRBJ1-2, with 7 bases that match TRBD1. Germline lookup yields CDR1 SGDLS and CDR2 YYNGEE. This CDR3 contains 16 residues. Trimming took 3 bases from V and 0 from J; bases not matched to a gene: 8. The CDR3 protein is CASSANRDSPNYGYTF. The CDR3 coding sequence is TGTGCCAGCAGCGCCAACCGGGACAGCCCTAACTATGGCTACACCTTC.

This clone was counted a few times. The CDR3 here is CASSSPDGKNSPLHF. The DNA for the CDR3 is TGTGCCAGCAGCTCCCCCGACGGGAAAAATTCACCCCTCCACTTT. The rearrangement links TRBV28 to TRBJ1-6; no definite D call. CDR3 length: 15 residues. The V gene's germline CDR1 is MDHEN and CDR2 SYDVKM. Deletions cut 6 bases from V and 7 bases from J, with 16 bases between.

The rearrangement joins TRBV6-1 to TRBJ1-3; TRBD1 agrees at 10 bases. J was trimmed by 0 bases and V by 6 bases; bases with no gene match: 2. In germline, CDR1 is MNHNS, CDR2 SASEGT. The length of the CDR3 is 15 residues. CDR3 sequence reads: CASRGQGPSGNTIYF. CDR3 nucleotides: TGTGCCAGCAGGGGACAGGGGCCCTCTGGAAACACCATATATTTT.

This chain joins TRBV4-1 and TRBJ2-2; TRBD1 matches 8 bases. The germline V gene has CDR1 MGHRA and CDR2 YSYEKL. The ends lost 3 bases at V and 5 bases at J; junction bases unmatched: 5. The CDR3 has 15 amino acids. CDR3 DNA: TGCGCCAGCAGCCAGCAGGGGGCTTGGACCGGGGAGCTGTTTTTT. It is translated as CASSQQGAWTGELFF.

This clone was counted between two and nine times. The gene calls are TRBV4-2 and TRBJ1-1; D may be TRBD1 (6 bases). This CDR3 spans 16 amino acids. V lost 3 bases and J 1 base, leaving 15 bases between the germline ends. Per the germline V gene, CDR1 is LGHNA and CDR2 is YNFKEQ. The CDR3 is CASSQGSWDKNTEAFF. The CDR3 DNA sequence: TGTGCCAGCAGCCAGGGTTCGTGGGACAAGAACACTGAAGCTTTCTTT.

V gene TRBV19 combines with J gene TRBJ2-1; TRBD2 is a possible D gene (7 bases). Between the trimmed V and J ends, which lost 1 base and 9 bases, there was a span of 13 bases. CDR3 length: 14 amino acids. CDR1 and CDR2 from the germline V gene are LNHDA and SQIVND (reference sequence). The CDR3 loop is CASSIGGGAIEQFF. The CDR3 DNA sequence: TGTGCCAGTAGTATAGGAGGGGGGGCAATTGAGCAGTTCTTC. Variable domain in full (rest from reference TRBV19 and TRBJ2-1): DGGITQSPKYLFRKEGQNVTLSCEQNLNHDAMYWYRQDPGQGLRLIYYSQIVNDFQKGDIAEGYSVSREKKESFPLTVTSAQKNPTAFYLCASSIGGGAIEQFFGPGTRLTVL.

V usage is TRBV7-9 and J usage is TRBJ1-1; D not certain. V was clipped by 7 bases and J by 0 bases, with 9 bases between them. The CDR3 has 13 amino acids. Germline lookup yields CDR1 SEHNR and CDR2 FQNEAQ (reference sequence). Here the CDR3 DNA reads TGTGCCAGCACCTTCAGTATGAACACTGAAGCTTTCTTT. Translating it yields CASTFSMNTEAFF. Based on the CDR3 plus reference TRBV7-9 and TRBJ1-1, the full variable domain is DTGVSQNPRHKITKRGQNVTFRCDPISEHNRLYWYRQTLGQGPEFLTYFQNEAQLEKSRLLSDRFSAERPKGSFSTLEIQRTEQGDSAMYLCASTFSMNTEAFFGQGTRLTVV.

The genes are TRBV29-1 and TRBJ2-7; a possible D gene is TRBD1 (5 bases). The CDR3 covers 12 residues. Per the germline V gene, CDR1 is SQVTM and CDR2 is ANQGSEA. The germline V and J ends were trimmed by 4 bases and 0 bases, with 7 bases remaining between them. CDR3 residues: CSVVDSSYEQYF. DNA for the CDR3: TGCAGCGTTGTCGACAGCTCCTACGAGCAGTACTTC.

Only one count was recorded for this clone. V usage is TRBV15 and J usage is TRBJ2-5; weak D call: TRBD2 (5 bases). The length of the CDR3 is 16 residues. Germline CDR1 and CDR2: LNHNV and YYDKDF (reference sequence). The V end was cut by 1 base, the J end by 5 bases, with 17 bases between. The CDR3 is CATSRGQVAGRETQYF. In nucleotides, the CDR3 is TGTGCCACCAGCAGAGGCCAGGTCGCGGGTAGGGAGACCCAGTACTTC.

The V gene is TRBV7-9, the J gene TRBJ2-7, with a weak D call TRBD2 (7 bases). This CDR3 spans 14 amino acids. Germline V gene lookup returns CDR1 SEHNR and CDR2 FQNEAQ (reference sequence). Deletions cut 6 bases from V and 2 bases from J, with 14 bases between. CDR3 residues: CASSARGAPYEQYF. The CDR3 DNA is TGTGCCAGCAGTGCCCGGGGGGCCCCCTACGAGCAGTACTTC.

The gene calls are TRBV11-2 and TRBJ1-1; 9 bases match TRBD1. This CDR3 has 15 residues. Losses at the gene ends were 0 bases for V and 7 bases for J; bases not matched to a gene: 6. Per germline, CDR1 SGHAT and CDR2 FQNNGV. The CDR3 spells CASSLERGQGIEAFF. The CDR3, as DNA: TGTGCCAGCAGCTTAGAGAGGGGACAGGGAATTGAAGCTTTCTTT.

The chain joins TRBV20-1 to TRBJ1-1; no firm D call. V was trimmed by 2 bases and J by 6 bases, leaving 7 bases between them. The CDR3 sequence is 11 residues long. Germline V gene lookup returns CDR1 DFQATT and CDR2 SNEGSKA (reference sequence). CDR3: CSARWSPEAFF. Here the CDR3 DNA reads TGCAGTGCTAGATGGAGCCCTGAAGCTTTCTTT.